A selection of T cell receptor beta chains follows, all from one sample in a study of long-term antiretroviral therapy in people with HIV. Using immunoSEQ multiplex PCR, the repertoire was profiled, and TCRdb retains in-frame clones only, with some absent. The sample shows approximately 39,000 clones, around 80% of them seen only once. This sample comprised unsorted PBMCs, obtained 1.5 years after starting antiretroviral therapy. The receptors originated from a man aged 18 to 29 with HIV. Both conserved end residues are part of each CDR3. D genes are given only for firm matches. Clone sizes are given selectively: once, few, many, or a class where the clone is expanded.

>TRBV25-1|TRBD1|TRBJ2-3|.
CASSPSPGTGKATDTQYF
TGTGCCAGCAGTCCTTCCCCGGGGACAGGGAAGGCCACAGATACGCAGTATTTT
>TRBV7-9|.|TRBJ2-3|.
CASSLRGQTDTQYF
TGTGCCAGCAGCTTAAGGGGCCAGACAGATACGCAGTATTTT
>TRBV13|TRBD2|TRBJ2-1|.
CASSPRLAPYNEQFF
TGTGCCAGCAGCCCTCGACTAGCGCCTTACAATGAGCAGTTCTTC
>TRBV18|.|TRBJ2-2|.
CASSPVELRTGELFF
TGTGCCAGCTCACCAGTTGAACTTCGCACCGGGGAGCTGTTTTTT
>TRBV19|TRBD2|TRBJ2-2|once
CASLTSGRANTGELFF
TGTGCCAGCCTGACTAGCGGGAGGGCGAACACCGGGGAGCTGTTTTTT
>TRBV28|TRBD2|TRBJ2-7|.
CASSSSLRLASYEQYF
TGTGCCAGCAGTTCCTCTTTAAGACTAGCGTCCTACGAGCAGTACTTC
>TRBV6-5|TRBD1|TRBJ2-2|.
CASSYLTGGAGGELFF
TGTGCCAGCAGTTACCTTACAGGGGGCGCCGGCGGGGAGCTGTTTTTT
>TRBV7-6|TRBD2|TRBJ2-3|.
CASSPLAGGTDTQYF
TGTGCCAGCAGCCCTCTAGCGGGAGGCACAGATACGCAGTATTTT
>TRBV19|.|TRBJ2-7|few
CASSPDPISSYEQYF
TGTGCCAGTAGCCCTGACCCAATATCCTCCTACGAGCAGTACTTC
>TRBV21-1|.|TRBJ2-7|once
CASSTRTSGIYEQYF
TGTGCCAGCAGCACTAGGACTAGCGGGATCTACGAGCAGTACTTC
>TRBV27|.|TRBJ2-1|.
CASSAGGGNEQFF
TGTGCCAGCAGTGCTGGGGGAGGTAATGAGCAGTTCTTC
>TRBV5-6|.|TRBJ2-7|.
CASSDPGPLDEQYF
TGTGCCAGCAGCGATCCGGGACCCCTAGACGAGCAGTACTTC
>TRBV6-5|TRBD1|TRBJ1-4|once
CASSSDRAINEKLFF
TGTGCCAGCAGTTCAGACAGGGCCATAAATGAAAAACTGTTTTTT
>TRBV29-1|TRBD1|TRBJ2-1|.
CSVEWGQGVF
TGCAGCGTTGAATGGGGACAGGGGGTCTTC
>TRBV27|TRBD1|TRBJ2-2|.
CASSGQGTATNIAGELFF
TGTGCCAGCAGTGGACAGGGGACAGCTACGAACATCGCCGGGGAGCTGTTTTTT
>TRBV29-1|.|TRBJ2-4|.
CSVGDFDGRGSAKNIQYF
TGCAGCGTTGGTGACTTTGACGGGAGAGGTTCGGCCAAAAACATTCAGTACTTC
>TRBV29-1|TRBD1|TRBJ1-4|once
CSGTGGDEKLFF
TGCAGCGGGACAGGGGGCGATGAAAAACTGTTTTTT
>TRBV5-5|.|TRBJ1-5|.
CASSFGGGGYQPQHF
TGTGCCAGCAGCTTTGGCGGGGGGGGTTATCAGCCCCAGCATTTT
>TRBV5-4|TRBD1|TRBJ2-5|few
CASSRQGETQYF
TGTGCCAGCAGCCGACAGGGTGAGACCCAGTACTTC
>TRBV9|.|TRBJ2-5|.
CASSPWTQETQYF
TGTGCCAGCAGCCCCTGGACCCAAGAGACCCAGTACTTC
>TRBV25-1|.|TRBJ1-2|few
CASSDTSGYTF
TGTGCCAGCAGTGATACGAGCGGCTACACCTTC
>TRBV18|.|TRBJ1-4|.
CASSPGYGEKLFF
TGTGCCAGCTCACCGGGGTACGGGGAAAAACTGTTTTTT
>TRBV7-2|TRBD2|TRBJ2-2|.
CASSGLAGSTGELFF
TGTGCCAGCAGCGGACTAGCGGGATCCACCGGGGAGCTGTTTTTT
>TRBV5-1|TRBD2|TRBJ2-1|.
CASSLFAGGPDNEQFF
TGCGCCAGCAGCTTGTTTGCGGGAGGGCCGGACAATGAGCAGTTCTTC
>TRBV9|.|TRBJ1-2|.
CASSVKPGTGYTF
TGTGCCAGCAGCGTAAAGCCAGGGACCGGCTACACCTTC
>TRBV18|.|TRBJ2-1|.
CASSPTQSSYNEQFF
TGTGCCAGCTCACCAACACAAAGCTCCTACAATGAGCAGTTCTTC
>TRBV18|.|TRBJ1-5|.
CASSPDSPNQPQHF
TGTGCCAGCTCTCCGGACAGCCCTAATCAGCCCCAGCATTTT
>TRBV7-8|.|TRBJ2-7|.
CASSLGGAAHEQYF
TGTGCCAGCAGCTTAGGGGGAGCCGCCCACGAGCAGTACTTC
>TRBV28|.|TRBJ1-3|.
CASSLKGAGNTIYF
TGTGCCAGCAGTTTAAAGGGGGCTGGAAACACCATATATTTT
>TRBV5-8|.|TRBJ1-2|few
CASSRIDPEAYTF
TGTGCCAGCAGCCGCATCGACCCAGAGGCCTACACCTTC
>TRBV27|TRBD1|TRBJ1-5|.
CASRKSGTVNSNQPQHF
TGTGCCAGCAGGAAATCGGGGACAGTTAATAGCAATCAGCCCCAGCATTTT
>TRBV9|TRBD1|TRBJ1-2|few
CASSLTDRADYGYTF
TGTGCCAGCAGCCTGACGGACAGGGCTGACTATGGCTACACCTTC
>TRBV29-1|.|TRBJ2-2|.
CSVSKGFGTGELFF
TGCAGCGTTAGCAAGGGGTTCGGCACCGGGGAGCTGTTTTTT
>TRBV6-6|.|TRBJ2-7|few
CASRRRPFGNEQYF
TGTGCCAGCAGGAGGCGGCCCTTTGGGAACGAGCAGTACTTC
>TRBV25-1|.|TRBJ1-2|.
CASKGAGVYYGYTF
TGTGCCAGCAAGGGAGCAGGGGTGTACTATGGCTACACCTTC
>TRBV27|.|TRBJ2-7|.
CASSSHRDAWRPEQYF
TGTGCCAGCAGTTCGCACCGGGACGCCTGGCGGCCCGAGCAGTACTTC
>TRBV19|.|TRBJ1-5|.
CASSFSWDGGRPQHF
TGTGCTAGCAGCTTCTCCTGGGACGGCGGAAGGCCCCAGCATTTT
>TRBV30|TRBD1|TRBJ1-5|.
CAWSKQGLGNQPQHF
TGTGCCTGGAGTAAACAGGGGCTAGGCAATCAGCCCCAGCATTTT
>TRBV6-5|.|TRBJ1-1|.
CASSYDRGGTEAFF
TGTGCCAGCAGTTACGACCGAGGAGGCACTGAAGCTTTCTTT
>TRBV11-1|TRBD2|TRBJ2-1|medium-sized
CASSPLAGSYNEQFF
TGTGCCAGCAGCCCGCTAGCGGGCTCCTACAATGAGCAGTTCTTC
>TRBV4-1|TRBD2|TRBJ2-5|.
CASSQGGSAGEETQYF
TGCGCCAGCAGCCAAGGAGGATCAGCGGGGGAAGAGACCCAGTACTTC